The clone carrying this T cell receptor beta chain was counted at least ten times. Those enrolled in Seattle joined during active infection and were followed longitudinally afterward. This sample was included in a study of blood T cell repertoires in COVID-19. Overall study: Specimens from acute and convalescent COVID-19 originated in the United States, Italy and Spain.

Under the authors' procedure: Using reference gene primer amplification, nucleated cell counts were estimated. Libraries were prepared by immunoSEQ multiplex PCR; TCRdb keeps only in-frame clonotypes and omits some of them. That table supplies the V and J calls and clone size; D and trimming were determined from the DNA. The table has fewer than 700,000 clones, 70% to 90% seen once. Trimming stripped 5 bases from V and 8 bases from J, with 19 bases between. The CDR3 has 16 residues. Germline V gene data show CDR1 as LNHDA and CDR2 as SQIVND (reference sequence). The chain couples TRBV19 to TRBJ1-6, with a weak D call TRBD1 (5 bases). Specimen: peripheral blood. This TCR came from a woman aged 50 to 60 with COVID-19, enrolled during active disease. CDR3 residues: CASSQSTGGGDSPLHF. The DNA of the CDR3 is TGTGCCAGTAGTCAATCAACAGGCGGCGGTGATTCACCCCTCCACTTT.